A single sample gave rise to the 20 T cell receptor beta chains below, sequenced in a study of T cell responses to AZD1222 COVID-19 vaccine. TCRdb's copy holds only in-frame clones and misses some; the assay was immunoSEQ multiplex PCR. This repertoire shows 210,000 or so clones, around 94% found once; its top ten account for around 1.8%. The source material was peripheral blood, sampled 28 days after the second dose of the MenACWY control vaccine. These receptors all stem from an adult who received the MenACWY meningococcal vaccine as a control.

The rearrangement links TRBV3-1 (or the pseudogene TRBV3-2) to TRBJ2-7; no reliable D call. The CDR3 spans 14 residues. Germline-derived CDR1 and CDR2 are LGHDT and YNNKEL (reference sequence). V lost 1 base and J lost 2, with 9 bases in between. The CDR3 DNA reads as TGTGCCAGCAGCCAAGTCGGAGATCCCTACGAGCAGTACTTC. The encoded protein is CASSQVGDPYEQYF.

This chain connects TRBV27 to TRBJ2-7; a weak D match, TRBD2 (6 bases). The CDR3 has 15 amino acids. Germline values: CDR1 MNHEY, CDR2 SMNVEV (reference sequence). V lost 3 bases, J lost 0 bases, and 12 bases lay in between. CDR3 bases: TGTGCCAGCAGTTTGCGGCGGGGCAGCTCCTACGAGCAGTACTTC. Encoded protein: CASSLRRGSSYEQYF.

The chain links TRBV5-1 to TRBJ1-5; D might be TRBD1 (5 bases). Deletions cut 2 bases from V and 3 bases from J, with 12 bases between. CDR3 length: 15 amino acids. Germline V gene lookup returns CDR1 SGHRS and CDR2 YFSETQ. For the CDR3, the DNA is TGCGCCAGCAGCTTAGACGACAGCTTCAATCAGCCCCAGCATTTT. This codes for CASSLDDSFNQPQHF. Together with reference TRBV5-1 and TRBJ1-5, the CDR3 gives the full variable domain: KAGVTQTPRYLIKTRGQQVTLSCSPISGHRSVSWYQQTPGQGLQFLFEYFSETQRNKGNFPGRFSGRQFSNSRSEMNVSTLELGDSALYLCASSLDDSFNQPQHFGDGTRLSIL.

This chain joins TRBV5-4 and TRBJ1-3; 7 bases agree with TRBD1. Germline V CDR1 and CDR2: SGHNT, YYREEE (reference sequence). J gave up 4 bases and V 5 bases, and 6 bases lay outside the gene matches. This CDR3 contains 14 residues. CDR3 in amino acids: CASRKTGSGNTIYF. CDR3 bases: TGTGCCAGCAGAAAGACAGGGTCGGGAAACACCATATATTTT.

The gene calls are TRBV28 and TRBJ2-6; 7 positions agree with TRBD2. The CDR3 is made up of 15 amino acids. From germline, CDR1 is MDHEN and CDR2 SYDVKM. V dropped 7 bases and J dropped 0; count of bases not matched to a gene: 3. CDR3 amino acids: CASTGGNSGANVLTF. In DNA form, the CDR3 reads TGTGCCAGCACCGGGGGGAACTCTGGGGCCAACGTCCTGACTTTC.

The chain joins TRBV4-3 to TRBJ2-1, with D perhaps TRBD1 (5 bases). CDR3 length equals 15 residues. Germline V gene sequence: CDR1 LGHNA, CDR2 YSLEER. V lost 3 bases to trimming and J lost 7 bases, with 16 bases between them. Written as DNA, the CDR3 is TGCGCCAGCAGCCAGGGGTTCTTACCAGGGAATGAGCAGTTCTTC. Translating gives CASSQGFLPGNEQFF.

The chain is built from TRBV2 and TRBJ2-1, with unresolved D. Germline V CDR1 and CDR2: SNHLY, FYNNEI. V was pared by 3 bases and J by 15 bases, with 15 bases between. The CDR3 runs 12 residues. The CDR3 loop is CASSERLNAAFF. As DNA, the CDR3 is TGTGCCAGCAGTGAGAGACTCAATGCGGCGTTCTTC.

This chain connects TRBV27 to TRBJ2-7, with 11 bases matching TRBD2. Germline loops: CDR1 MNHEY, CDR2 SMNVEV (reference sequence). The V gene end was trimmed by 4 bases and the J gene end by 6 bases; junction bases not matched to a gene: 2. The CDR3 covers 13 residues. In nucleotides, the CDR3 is TGTGCCAGCAGTTATCTAGCGGGAGGCGAGCAGTACTTC. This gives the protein CASSYLAGGEQYF.

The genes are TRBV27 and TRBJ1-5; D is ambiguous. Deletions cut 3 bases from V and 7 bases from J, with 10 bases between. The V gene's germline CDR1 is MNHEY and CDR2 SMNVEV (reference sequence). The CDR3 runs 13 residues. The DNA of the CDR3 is TGTGCCAGCAGTTTGGGTCGTGGACAGCCCCAGCATTTT. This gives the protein CASSLGRGQPQHF.

CDR3 protein: CASSIVSRGTDTQYF. CDR3 sequence (DNA): TGTGCCAGTAGTATAGTAAGCCGGGGCACAGATACGCAGTATTTT. This chain connects TRBV19 to TRBJ2-3; D unclear. Germline V CDR1 and CDR2: LNHDA, SQIVND (reference sequence). Deletions cut 1 base from V and 1 base from J, with 9 bases between. The length of the CDR3 is 15 residues. The complete variable domain, with remaining parts taken from reference TRBV19 and TRBJ2-3, reads DGGITQSPKYLFRKEGQNVTLSCEQNLNHDAMYWYRQDPGQGLRLIYYSQIVNDFQKGDIAEGYSVSREKKESFPLTVTSAQKNPTAFYLCASSIVSRGTDTQYFGPGTRLTVL.

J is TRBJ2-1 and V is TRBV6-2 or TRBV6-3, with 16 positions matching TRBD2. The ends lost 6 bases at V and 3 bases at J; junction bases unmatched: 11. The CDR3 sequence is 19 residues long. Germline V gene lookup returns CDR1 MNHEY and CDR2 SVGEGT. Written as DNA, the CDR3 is TGTGCCAGCAGCACACCGGGACTAGCGGGGGGGCTAAGCTACAATGAGCAGTTCTTC. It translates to CASSTPGLAGGLSYNEQFF.

CDR3 sequence (DNA): TGTGCCAGTAGTCGCTCAGCCGGGACAGGGACCTACGAGCAGTACTTC. This codes for CASSRSAGTGTYEQYF. This rearrangement joins TRBV19 to TRBJ2-7; TRBD1 agrees at 9 bases. The CDR3 is made up of 16 amino acids. Unmatched junction bases numbered 10, after V lost 5 bases and J lost 2 bases. Germline assignment: CDR1 LNHDA and CDR2 SQIVND (reference sequence). The whole variable domain, filled in from reference TRBV19 and TRBJ2-7, reads DGGITQSPKYLFRKEGQNVTLSCEQNLNHDAMYWYRQDPGQGLRLIYYSQIVNDFQKGDIAEGYSVSREKKESFPLTVTSAQKNPTAFYLCASSRSAGTGTYEQYFGPGTRLTVT.

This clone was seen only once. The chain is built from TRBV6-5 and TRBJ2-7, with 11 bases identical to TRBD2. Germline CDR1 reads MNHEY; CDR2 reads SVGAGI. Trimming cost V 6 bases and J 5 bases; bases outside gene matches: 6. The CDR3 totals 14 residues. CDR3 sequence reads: CASRNPSGGNEQYF. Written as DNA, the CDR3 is TGTGCCAGCAGGAACCCTAGCGGGGGGAACGAGCAGTACTTC.

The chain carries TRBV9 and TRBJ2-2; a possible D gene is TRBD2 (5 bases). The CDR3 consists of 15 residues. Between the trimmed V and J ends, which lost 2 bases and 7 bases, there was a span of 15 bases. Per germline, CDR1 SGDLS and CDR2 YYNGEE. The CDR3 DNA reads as TGTGCCAGCAGCGTTACAACTACGGGAATCGGGGAGCTGTTTTTT. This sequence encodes CASSVTTTGIGELFF.

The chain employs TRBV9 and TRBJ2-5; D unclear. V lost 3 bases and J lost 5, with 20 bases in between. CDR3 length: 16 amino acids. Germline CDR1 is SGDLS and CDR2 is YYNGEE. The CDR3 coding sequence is TGTGCCAGCAGCGAGGTTCTGGTCGGTGGTCGGGAGACCCAGTACTTC. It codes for CASSEVLVGGRETQYF.

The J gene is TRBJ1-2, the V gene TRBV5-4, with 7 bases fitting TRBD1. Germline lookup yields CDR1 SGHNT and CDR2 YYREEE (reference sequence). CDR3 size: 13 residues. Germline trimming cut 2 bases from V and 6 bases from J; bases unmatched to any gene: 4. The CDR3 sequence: CASSLETGDGYTF. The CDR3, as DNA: TGTGCCAGCAGCTTAGAAACAGGGGATGGCTACACCTTC. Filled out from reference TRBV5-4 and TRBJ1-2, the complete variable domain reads ETGVTQSPTHLIKTRGQQVTLRCSSQSGHNTVSWYQQALGQGPQFIFQYYREEENGRGNFPPRFSGLQFPNYSSELNVNALELDDSALYLCASSLETGDGYTFGSGTRLTVV.

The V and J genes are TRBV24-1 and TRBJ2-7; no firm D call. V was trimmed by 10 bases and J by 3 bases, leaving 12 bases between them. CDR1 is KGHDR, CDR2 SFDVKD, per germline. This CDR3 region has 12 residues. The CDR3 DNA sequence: TGTGCCACACAAGAGGCTGGCTACGAGCAGTACTTC. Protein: CATQEAGYEQYF.

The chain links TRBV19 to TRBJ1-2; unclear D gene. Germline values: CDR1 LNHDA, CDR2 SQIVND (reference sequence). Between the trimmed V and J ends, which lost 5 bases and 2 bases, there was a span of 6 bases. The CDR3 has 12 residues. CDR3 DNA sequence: TGTGCCAGTAGTGGGTACAACTATGGCTACACCTTC. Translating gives CASSGYNYGYTF.

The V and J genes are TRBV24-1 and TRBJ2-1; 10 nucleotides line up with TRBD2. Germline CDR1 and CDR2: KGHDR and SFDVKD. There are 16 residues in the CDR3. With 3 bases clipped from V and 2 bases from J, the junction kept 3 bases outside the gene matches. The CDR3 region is CATSDIGLAAYNEQFF. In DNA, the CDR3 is TGTGCCACCAGTGATATAGGACTAGCGGCCTACAATGAGCAGTTCTTC.

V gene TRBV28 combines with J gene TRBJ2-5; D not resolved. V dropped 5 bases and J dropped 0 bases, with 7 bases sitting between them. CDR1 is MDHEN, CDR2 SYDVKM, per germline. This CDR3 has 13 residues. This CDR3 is CASSQQNQETQYF. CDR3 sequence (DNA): TGTGCCAGCAGTCAGCAAAACCAAGAGACCCAGTACTTC.